This T cell receptor (beta chain) was observed in a study of blood T cell repertoires in COVID-19. Original processing methods: Amplification of reference gene primers was used by the study to estimate nucleated cell counts. Sequenced by immunoSEQ multiplex PCR; TCRdb stores in-frame clones only, minus some. The DNA gave D and trimming, while V, J and clone size come from that table. Found here are 100,000 to 150,000 clones, roughly 89% of them singletons; the top ten hold 3.8%. Deletions cut 4 bases from V and 2 bases from J, with 18 bases between. The CDR3 runs 16 residues. In germline, CDR1 is SGHRS, CDR2 YFSETQ.

The receptor comes from a woman aged 55-70 years with COVID-19, enrolled during active disease. The chain carries TRBV5-1 and TRBJ2-5; D is possibly TRBD1 (6 bases). The sequenced sample was peripheral blood. In DNA form, the CDR3 reads TGCGCCAGCAGCCGGAACCTTGGGACATCTCAAGAGACCCAGTACTTC. It translates to CASSRNLGTSQETQYF.